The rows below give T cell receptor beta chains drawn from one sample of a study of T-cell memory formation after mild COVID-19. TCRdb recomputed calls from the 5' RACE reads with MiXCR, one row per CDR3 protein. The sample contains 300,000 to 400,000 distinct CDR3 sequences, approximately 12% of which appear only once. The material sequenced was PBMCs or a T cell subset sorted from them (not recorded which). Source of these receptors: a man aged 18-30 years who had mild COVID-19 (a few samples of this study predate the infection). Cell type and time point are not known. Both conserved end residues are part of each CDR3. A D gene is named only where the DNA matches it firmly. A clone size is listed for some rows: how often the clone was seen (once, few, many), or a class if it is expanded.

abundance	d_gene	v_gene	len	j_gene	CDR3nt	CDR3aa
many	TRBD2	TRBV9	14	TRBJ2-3	TGTGCCAGCCCCGACCAGCGGGGAACAGATACGCAGTATTTT	CASPDQRGTDTQYF
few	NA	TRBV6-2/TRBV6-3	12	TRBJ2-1	TGTGCCAGCAGCCACAAATACAATGAGCAGTTCTTC	CASSHKYNEQFF
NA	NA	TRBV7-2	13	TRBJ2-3	TGTGCCAGCAGCTTAGAGTTTTCAGATACGCAGTATTTT	CASSLEFSDTQYF
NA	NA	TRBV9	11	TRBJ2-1	TGTGCCAGCAGCGTAGAAAGCGAACAGTTCTTC	CASSVESEQFF
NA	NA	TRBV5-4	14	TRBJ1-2	TGTGCCAGCAGCCACCCAACAGGGAACTATGGCTACACCTTC	CASSHPTGNYGYTF
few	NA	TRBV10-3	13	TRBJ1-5	TGTGCCATCAGAGGACAAAGCAATCAGCCCCAGCATTTT	CAIRGQSNQPQHF
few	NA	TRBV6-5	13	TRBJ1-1	TGTGCCAGCAGTTACACCGAGGGTTGGGCAGCTTTCTTT	CASSYTEGWAAFF
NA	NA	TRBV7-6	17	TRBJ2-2	TGTGCCAGCAGCAGGTCCAATACAGGGCGGCCCACCGTGGAGCTGTTTTTT	CASSRSNTGRPTVELFF
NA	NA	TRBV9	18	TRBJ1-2	TGTGCCAGCAGCGGAAGACTGACCCAGGGGAAGTCCAGCTATGGCTACACCTTC	CASSGRLTQGKSSYGYTF
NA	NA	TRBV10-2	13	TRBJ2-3	TGCGCCAGCAGTGAGGGTACACGTAATACGCAGTATTTT	CASSEGTRNTQYF
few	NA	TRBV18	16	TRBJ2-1	TGTGCCAGCTCGGAGCGTCTGCTGAGCTCCTACAATGAGCAGTTCTTC	CASSERLLSSYNEQFF
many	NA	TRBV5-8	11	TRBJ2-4	TGTGCCAGCAGCTGGCCGGTGATTCAGTACTTC	CASSWPVIQYF
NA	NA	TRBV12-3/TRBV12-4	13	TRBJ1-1	TGTGCCAGCAGCCCGACAACGAACACTGAAGCTTTCTTT	CASSPTTNTEAFF
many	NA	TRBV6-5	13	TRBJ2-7	TGTGCCAGCAGTTACTTCGCGGGCTACGAGCAGTACTTC	CASSYFAGYEQYF
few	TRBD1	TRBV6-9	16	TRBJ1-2	TGTGCCAGCAGTTCCCAAGGAGGAGGGGGCCCCTATGGCTACACCTTC	CASSSQGGGGPYGYTF
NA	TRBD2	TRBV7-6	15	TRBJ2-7	TGTGCCAGCAGCTTATCTAGCGGGTACTCCTACGAGCAGTACTTC	CASSLSSGYSYEQYF
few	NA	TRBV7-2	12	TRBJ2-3	TGTGCCAGCAGCTTGGCCGTCCATACGCAGTATTTT	CASSLAVHTQYF
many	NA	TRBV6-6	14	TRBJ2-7	TGTGCCAGCAGTCGAGCGACAGGCTCCTACGAGCAGTACTTC	CASSRATGSYEQYF
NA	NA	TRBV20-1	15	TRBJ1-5	TGCAGTGCTAGCAAGGACGGTCACCTCAATCAGCCCCAGCATTTT	CSASKDGHLNQPQHF
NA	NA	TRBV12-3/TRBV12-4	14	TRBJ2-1	TGTGCCAGCTCCCTCAATGCAGGGCGCAATGAGCAGTTCTTC	CASSLNAGRNEQFF
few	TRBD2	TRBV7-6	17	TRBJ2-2	TGTGCCAGCAGCTTCGGAGCGGGGCACGCGAACACCGGGGAGCTGTTTTTT	CASSFGAGHANTGELFF
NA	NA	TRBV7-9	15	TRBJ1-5	TGTGCCAGCAGCTTAGTCCGGGGGTCAGATCAGCCCCAGCATTTT	CASSLVRGSDQPQHF
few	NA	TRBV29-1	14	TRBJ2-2	TGCAGCGTTCGTTTTGGCAGGAACACCGGGGAGCTGTTTTTT	CSVRFGRNTGELFF
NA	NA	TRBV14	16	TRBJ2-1	TGTGCCAGCAGCCGGAACGCGTACCGGGCTAACAATGAGCAGTTCTTC	CASSRNAYRANNEQFF
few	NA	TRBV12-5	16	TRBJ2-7	TGTGCTAGTGGTTTGGTTCTGGGGTTACCCTCCTACGAGCAGTACTTC	CASGLVLGLPSYEQYF
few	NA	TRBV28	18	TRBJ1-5	TGTGCCAGCAGTTTAAGAGGCAGGACAACATATAGCAATCAGCCCCAGCATTTT	CASSLRGRTTYSNQPQHF
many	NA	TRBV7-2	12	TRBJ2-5	TGTGCCAGCAGTTCAGGGTGGGAGACCCAGTACTTC	CASSSGWETQYF
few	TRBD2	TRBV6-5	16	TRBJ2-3	TGTGCCAGCAGTCCACTAGCGGGGGTTGGTACAGATACGCAGTATTTT	CASSPLAGVGTDTQYF
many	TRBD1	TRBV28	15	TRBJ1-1	TGTGCCAGCAAAAGGGCGGGACAGGGAGGAACTGAAGCTTTCTTT	CASKRAGQGGTEAFF
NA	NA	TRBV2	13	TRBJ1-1	TGTGCCAGCAGCGCCCGGCCGGGCACTGAAGCTTTCTTT	CASSARPGTEAFF
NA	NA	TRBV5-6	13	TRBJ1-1	TGTGCCAGCAGCTTGCATCGGGCGAGGGAAGCTTTCTTT	CASSLHRAREAFF
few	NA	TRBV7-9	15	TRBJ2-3	TGTGCCAGCAGTTCCGGGACCACTAGCACAGATACGCAGTATTTT	CASSSGTTSTDTQYF
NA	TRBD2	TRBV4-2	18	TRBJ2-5	TGTGCCAGCAGCCAAAAGTCGGGTAGCGGGGGGGCCGGAGAGACCCAGTACTTC	CASSQKSGSGGAGETQYF
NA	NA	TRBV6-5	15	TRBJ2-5	TGTGCCAGCAGTTACGTCCGGGGGCCCGGGGAGACCCAGTACTTC	CASSYVRGPGETQYF
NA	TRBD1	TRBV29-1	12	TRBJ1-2	TGCAGCACCCGACAGGGGCCCTATGGCTACACCTTC	CSTRQGPYGYTF
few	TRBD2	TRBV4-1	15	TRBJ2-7	TGCGCCAGCAGCTACGAGACTAGCTTCTCCTACGAGCAGTACTTC	CASSYETSFSYEQYF
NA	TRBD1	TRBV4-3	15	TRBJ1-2	TGCGCCAGCAGCCAATTTCAGGGGGCTAGCTATGGCTACACCTTC	CASSQFQGASYGYTF
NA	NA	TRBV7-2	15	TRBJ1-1	TGTGCCAGCAGTTGGCGGGGCAGGGGATTAACTGAAGCTTTCTTT	CASSWRGRGLTEAFF
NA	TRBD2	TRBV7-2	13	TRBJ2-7	TGTGCCAGCAGCTTGACTAGCGGGCACGAGCAGTACTTC	CASSLTSGHEQYF
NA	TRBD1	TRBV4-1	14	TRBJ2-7	TGCGCCAGCAGTAGGGGGCCGCTCCCCTACGAGCAGTACTTC	CASSRGPLPYEQYF
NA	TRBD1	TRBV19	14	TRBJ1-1	TGTGCCAGTAGTTCCGGGACAGTGAACACTGAAGCTTTCTTT	CASSSGTVNTEAFF
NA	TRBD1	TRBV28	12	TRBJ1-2	TGTGCCAGCGGGGAAGACAGGGGTGGCTACACCTTC	CASGEDRGGYTF
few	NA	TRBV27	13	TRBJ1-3	TGTGCCAGCACGGCGACTACAGGAAACACCATATATTTT	CASTATTGNTIYF
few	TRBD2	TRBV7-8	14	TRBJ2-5	TGTGCCACTCAGGCGAGAAACGGGGGGGAGACCCAGTACTTC	CATQARNGGETQYF
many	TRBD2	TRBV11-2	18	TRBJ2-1	TGTGCCAGCAGCTTAGTCCCCTTTCGGGAGCGGGGACTCAATGAGCAGTTCTTC	CASSLVPFRERGLNEQFF